This T cell receptor (beta chain) was identified during a study of OX40 agonist ivuxolimab in advanced cancers. Study summary: At 82.7% male, the cohort had a mean age of 60 years, ranging from about 23 to 79. Patients achieving partial responses numbered three: one hepatocellular carcinoma case and two cutaneous melanoma cases.

General observations from the study: Near-lowest levels of clonal expansion characterized partial responders at 0.1-3.0 mg/kg.

Produced via immunoSEQ multiplex PCR; TCRdb's table is partial and in-frame only. The table has 50,000 to 70,000 clones, around nine tenths seen once. The CDR3 contains 17 residues. The J segment lost 9 bases and the V segment lost 4 bases, leaving 18 bases of the junction unmatched. CDR1 SGDLS and CDR2 YYNGEE come from the germline V gene. This clone was seen once. What it recognizes is unknown. With autoimmune disease history or systemic immunosuppression, patients were excluded. Sequencing was performed on CD4+ or CD8+ T cells sorted from blood, taken in a trial of the OX40 agonist ivuxolimab. The clonotype originates from an adult with an advanced solid tumor such as melanoma, head and neck, liver or kidney cancer. The chain employs TRBV9 and TRBJ1-2; 10 positions match TRBD1. Written as DNA, the CDR3 is TGTGCCAGCAGCTTCCGACAGGGGGCTAGAGAAGGATTAAGCTACACCTTC. It translates to CASSFRQGAREGLSYTF.